Below, 5 T cell receptor beta chains from the same sample are listed, as sequenced in a study of shared clonotypes between healthy human individuals. Clones were sequenced by immunoSEQ multiplex PCR, and TCRdb holds only the in-frame ones, with some missing. The sample lists roughly 500,000 clones; about four fifths were seen once. The specimen was PBMCs. These receptors came from a woman aged 40-49 years in good health. Some clones in this sample may be carry-over from other donors' samples.

This clone has a handful of counts. The chain joins TRBV27 to TRBJ2-7; D is perhaps TRBD1 (6 bases). V lost 5 bases and J lost 0, with 17 bases in between. Looked up from germline, CDR1 is MNHEY and CDR2 is SMNVEV (reference sequence). The CDR3 has 16 amino acids. The CDR3 reads CASSRSGTTSSYEQYF. Written as DNA, the CDR3 is TGTGCCAGCAGTCGATCTGGGACAACGAGCTCCTACGAGCAGTACTTC.

This clone was detected a few times. The chain combines TRBV27 with TRBJ2-7; 7 bases map to TRBD2. The length of the CDR3 is 14 residues. CDR1 is MNHEY, CDR2 SMNVEV, per germline (reference sequence). V was clipped by 8 bases and J by 5 bases; unmatched bases: 12. This chain's CDR3 is CASRNYTGGNEQYF. CDR3 DNA sequence: TGTGCCAGCCGAAATTACACGGGAGGTAACGAGCAGTACTTC.

This sequence joins TRBV7-2 and TRBJ2-2; weak D call: TRBD2 (6 bases). The CDR3 runs to 15 residues. The V gene lost 1 base and the J gene lost 1 base, with 7 bases spanning the gap. Germline V gene data show CDR1 as SGHTA and CDR2 as FQGNSA. The CDR3 DNA follows: TGTGCCAGCAGCTTAGTTAGCGGGAACACCGGGGAGCTGTTTTTT. The encoded protein is CASSLVSGNTGELFF.

The chain links TRBV11-2 to TRBJ2-5; 7 bases are shared with TRBD2. The length of the CDR3 is 14 residues. Germline lookup yields CDR1 SGHAT and CDR2 FQNNGV. Losses at the gene ends were 2 bases for V and 5 bases for J; bases not matched to a gene: 5. The CDR3 DNA is TGTGCCAGCAGCTTAAATGTGGGGGGGGAGACCCAGTACTTC. It encodes CASSLNVGGETQYF.

This clone has ten or more counts. The J gene is TRBJ1-1, the V gene TRBV10-1; no reliable D call. The V end was cut by 6 bases, the J end by 0 bases, with 8 bases between. The germline V gene has CDR1 WNHNN and CDR2 SYGVQD (reference sequence). CDR3 length: 13 residues. CDR3 coding DNA: TGCGCCAGCAGCGAAAACATGAACACTGAAGCTTTCTTT. Its translation: CASSENMNTEAFF.